The following is a T cell receptor beta chain sequence with its context. Antigen specificity is unknown. The record originates from a study of shared clonotypes between healthy human individuals. Using immunoSEQ multiplex PCR, the repertoire was profiled, and TCRdb retains in-frame clones only, with some absent. The table has roughly 570,000 clones, about 98% seen once. Terminally differentiated effector memory CD45RA+ cells were excluded by CCR7 positive selection of CD45RO-negative cells. General study findings and limits: Few donors limited the genetic and exposure-history diversity represented. Lower generation probabilities were found for non-shared clonotypes than for those shared by all four donors. Tissue TCR repertoires likely differ from these blood-only repertoires.

J was trimmed by 4 bases and V by 4 bases; bases with no gene match: 9. The CDR3 sequence is 14 residues long. Germline CDR1 is SQVTM and CDR2 is ANQGSEA. This TCR came from a man in his thirties or forties in good health. The V call is TRBV29-1, the J call TRBJ1-2, with 7 bases fitting TRBD1. Specimen: naive CD8+ T cells sorted from blood. The CDR3 reads CSVALNRDSYGYTF. CDR3 bases: TGCAGCGTTGCCTTAAACCGGGACAGCTATGGCTACACCTTC. Full variable domain (outside the CDR3, taken from reference TRBV29-1 and TRBJ1-2): SAVISQKPSRDICQRGTSLTIQCQVDSQVTMMFWYRQQPGQSLTLIATANQGSEATYESGFVIDKFPISRPNLTFSTLTVSNMSPEDSSIYLCSVALNRDSYGYTFGSGTRLTVV.